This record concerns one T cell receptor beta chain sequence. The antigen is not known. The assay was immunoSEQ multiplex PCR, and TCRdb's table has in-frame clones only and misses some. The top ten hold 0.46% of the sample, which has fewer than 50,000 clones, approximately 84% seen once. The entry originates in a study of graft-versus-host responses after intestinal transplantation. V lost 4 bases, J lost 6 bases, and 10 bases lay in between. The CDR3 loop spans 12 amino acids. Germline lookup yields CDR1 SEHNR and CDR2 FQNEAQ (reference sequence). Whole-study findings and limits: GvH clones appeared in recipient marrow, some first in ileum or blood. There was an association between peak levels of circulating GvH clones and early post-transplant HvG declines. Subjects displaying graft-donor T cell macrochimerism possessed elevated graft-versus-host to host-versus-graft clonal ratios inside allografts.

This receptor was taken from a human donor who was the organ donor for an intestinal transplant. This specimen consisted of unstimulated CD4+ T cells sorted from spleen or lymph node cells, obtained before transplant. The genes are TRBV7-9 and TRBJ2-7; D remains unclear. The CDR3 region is CASSSWSGEQYF. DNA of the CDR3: TGTGCCAGCAGCTCCTGGTCGGGCGAGCAGTACTTC.